This TCR beta chain originates from a study of metastatic and nonmetastatic thyroid tumors. Looking at the study overall: From malignant and benign thyroid patients, repertoires in blood and in tumor or nodule tissue were compared.

By sample fraction, this clone is medium-sized. What it binds is unknown. Original data processing: CDR3 was compared across clinicopathological groups, and the resulting differences were used to build a distant-metastasis classifier for papillary thyroid cancer. Using MiXCR, TCRdb reanalyzed the PCR reads. The V and J calls come from TCRdb's annotation, not from the publication. The data hold approximately 37,000 clones, with approximately 16% observed a single time. Trimming removed 6 bases from V and 6 bases from J; junction bases left unmatched: 7. The CDR3 is 14 residues long. Germline-derived CDR1 and CDR2 are SNHLY and FYNNEI. Thyroid surgery took place with no prior treatment in any patient. Study outcomes and limitations: According to reports, the diversity of TCR beta was significantly higher in malignant thyroid tumors than in benign nodules, and this held in both blood and tumor samples.

Sequencing was carried out using blood. The sequence was collected from a female donor with papillary thyroid cancer or a benign thyroid nodule (not recorded which). Some clones in this sample may be carry-over from other donors' samples. The rearrangement links TRBV2 to TRBJ2-7; 11 bases are a match to TRBD1. The CDR3 is CASSGGDRGGEQYF. Here the CDR3 DNA reads TGTGCCAGCAGCGGCGGGGACAGGGGGGGCGAGCAGTACTTC.